Sequencing of this T cell receptor beta chain was carried out in a study of shared clonotypes between healthy human individuals. General study points: Having only a few donors restricted how much genetic and exposure-history diversity was captured.

Researchers divided each subset's genomic DNA evenly across several immunoSEQ plates. Clones were read by immunoSEQ multiplex PCR, and TCRdb kept only the in-frame ones, dropping some. The repertoire holds hundreds of thousands of clones, with roughly 72% as singletons. Investigators divided CD4+ cells into CD45RA+ naive and CD45RA-negative memory subsets. This clone was seen many times. Antigen specificity is unknown. The clonotype comes from a young woman in good health. Input material: memory CD4+ T cells sorted from blood. As to subset: CD45RA-negative fraction.

The DNA of the CDR3 is TGTGCCAGCAAACTTTTGGATTTGGACGGGATAGCTAACTATGGCTACACCTTC. Encoded protein: CASKLLDLDGIANYGYTF. The rearrangement uses TRBV7-9 and TRBJ1-2; D gene unclear. Trimming took off 7 bases at V and 0 bases at J, with 24 bases between the two ends. Germline-derived CDR1 and CDR2 are SEHNR and FQNEAQ (reference sequence). This CDR3 is 18 amino acids long.